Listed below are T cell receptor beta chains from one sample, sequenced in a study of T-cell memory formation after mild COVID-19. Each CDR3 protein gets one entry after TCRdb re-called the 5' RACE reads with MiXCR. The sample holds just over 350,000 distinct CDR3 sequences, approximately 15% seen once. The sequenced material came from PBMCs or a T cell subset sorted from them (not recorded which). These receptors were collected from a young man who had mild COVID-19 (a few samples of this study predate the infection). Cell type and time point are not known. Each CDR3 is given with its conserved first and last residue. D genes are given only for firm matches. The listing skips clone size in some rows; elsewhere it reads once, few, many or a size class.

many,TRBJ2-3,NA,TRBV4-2,TGTGCCAGCAGCCACTGGAAGCGGGGACACACAGATACGCAGTATTTT,CASSHWKRGHTDTQYF
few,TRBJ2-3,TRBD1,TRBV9,TGTGCCAGCAACGCGGGACAGGGGGTGAATACGCAGTATTTT,CASNAGQGVNTQYF
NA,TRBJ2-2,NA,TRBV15,TGTGCCACCAGCAGAGCCCTCGGGGCACCCGGGGAGCTGTTTTTT,CATSRALGAPGELFF
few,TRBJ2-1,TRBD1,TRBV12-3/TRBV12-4,TGTGCCAGCATGCCGCCAGGGGGTGAGCAGTTCTTC,CASMPPGGEQFF
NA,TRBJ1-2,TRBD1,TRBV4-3,TGCGCCAGCAGCCAAGCTGCGACCGGGACAGGTCTAGGCTACACCTTC,CASSQAATGTGLGYTF
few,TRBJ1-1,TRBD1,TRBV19,TGTGCCAGTATAGGGGACAGGGTTGGGGGGAACACTGAAGCTTTCTTT,CASIGDRVGGNTEAFF
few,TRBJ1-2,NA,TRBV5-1,TGCGCCAGCAGCTTGGATTCGGGACCCGAGAAGGGCGGCTACACCTTC,CASSLDSGPEKGGYTF
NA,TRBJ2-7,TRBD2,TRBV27,TGTGCCAGCAGTTTAGTCCTAGCGGGGACTTACGAGCAGTACTTC,CASSLVLAGTYEQYF
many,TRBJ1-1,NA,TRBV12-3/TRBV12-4,TGTGCCAGCAGTTTAAGGACTGAAGCTTTCTTT,CASSLRTEAFF
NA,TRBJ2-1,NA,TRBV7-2,TGTGCCAGCAGCTCGTCGCGTCTCTCCTACAATGAGCAGTTCTTC,CASSSSRLSYNEQFF
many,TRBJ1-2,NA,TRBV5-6,TGTGCCAGCAGCTTGTCGGGGTATGGCTACACCTTC,CASSLSGYGYTF
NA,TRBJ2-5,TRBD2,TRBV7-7,TGTGCCAGCAGCTTATCCCTCAGGGGTTCTAGCGGGGGGCACCAAGAGACCCAGTACTTC,CASSLSLRGSSGGHQETQYF
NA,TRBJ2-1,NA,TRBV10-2,TGCGCCAGCAGCTGGGACTTCAATGAGCAGTTCTTC,CASSWDFNEQFF
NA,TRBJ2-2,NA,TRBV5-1,TGCGCCAGCAGCCTCGGGACAAGGGGCGGGGAGCTGTTTTTT,CASSLGTRGGELFF
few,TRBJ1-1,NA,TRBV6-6,TGTGCCAGCAGAAACAGGGATGGTAGAAAATCGGCTGAAGCTTTCTTT,CASRNRDGRKSAEAFF
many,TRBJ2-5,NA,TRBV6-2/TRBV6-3,TGTGCCAGCACTCCTGTCCCCGACAGGCATAGTAAGACCCAGTACTTC,CASTPVPDRHSKTQYF
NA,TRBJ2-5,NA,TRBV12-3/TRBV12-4,TGTGCCAGCAGTTTTTACAACGAGGTCCAAGAGACCCAGTACTTC,CASSFYNEVQETQYF
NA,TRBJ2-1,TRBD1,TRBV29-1,TGCAGCGTTGAAGAAGAACAGGGGGGTAATGAGCAGTTCTTC,CSVEEEQGGNEQFF
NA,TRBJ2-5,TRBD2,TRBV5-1,TGCGCCAGCAGCACAGGACTAGCGGGGGGGCGAGGACAAGAGACCCAGTACTTC,CASSTGLAGGRGQETQYF
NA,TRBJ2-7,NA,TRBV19,TGTGCCAGTAGTATGGGAGGCGCCGAGCGCGAGCAGTACTTC,CASSMGGAEREQYF
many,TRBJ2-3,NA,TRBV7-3,TGTGCCAGCAGCTTAACGTTGGGCCCCGTGGATACGCAGTATTTT,CASSLTLGPVDTQYF
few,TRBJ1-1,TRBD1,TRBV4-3,TGCGCCAGCAGCCAAGATAACCAGGGGGGCACTGAAGCTTTCTTT,CASSQDNQGGTEAFF
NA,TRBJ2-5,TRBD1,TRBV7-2,TGTGCCAGCACGGCCGGGACAGCACAAGAGACCCAGTACTTC,CASTAGTAQETQYF
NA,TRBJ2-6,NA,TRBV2,TGTGCCACCACAGCCTTCTCTGGGGCCAACGTCCTGACTTTC,CATTAFSGANVLTF
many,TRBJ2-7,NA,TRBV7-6,TGTGCCAGCAGCTTGGATACAGGTCACGAGCAGTACTTC,CASSLDTGHEQYF
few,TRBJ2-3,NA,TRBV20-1,TGCAGTGCTAGAGGGCTCACAGATACGCAGTATTTT,CSARGLTDTQYF
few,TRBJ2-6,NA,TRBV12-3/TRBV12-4,TGTGCCAGCAGTTTCCGCTCTGGGGCCAACGTCCTGACTTTC,CASSFRSGANVLTF
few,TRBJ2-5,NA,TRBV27,TGTGCCAGCAGGAACCGGTACCAAGAGACCCAGTACTTC,CASRNRYQETQYF
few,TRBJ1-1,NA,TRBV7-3,TGTGCCAGCAGCTCTCAGGGGTCGAACACTGAAGCTTTCTTT,CASSSQGSNTEAFF
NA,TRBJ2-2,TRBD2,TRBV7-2,TGTGCCAGCAGCCGTAGCGGGGTCCCCGGGGAGCTGTTTTTT,CASSRSGVPGELFF
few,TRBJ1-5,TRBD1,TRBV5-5,TGTGCCAGCAGTATGACCCCGGGACAGGGCTTTCAGCCCCAGCATTTT,CASSMTPGQGFQPQHF
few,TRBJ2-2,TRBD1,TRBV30,TGTGCCTGGACAGGGGGTGCCACCGGGGAGCTGTTTTTT,CAWTGGATGELFF
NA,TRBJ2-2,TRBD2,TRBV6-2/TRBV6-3,TGTGCCAGCAGGGACCGACTAGCGGGCAACACCGGGGAGCTGTTTTTT,CASRDRLAGNTGELFF
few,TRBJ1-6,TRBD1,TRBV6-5,TGTGCCAGCAGTTACTACAGGGGGAAGGGTTCACCCCTCCACTTT,CASSYYRGKGSPLHF
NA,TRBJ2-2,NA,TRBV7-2,TGTGCCAGCAGCTTTTCGAGCCCGATGAACACCGGGGAGCTGTTTTTT,CASSFSSPMNTGELFF
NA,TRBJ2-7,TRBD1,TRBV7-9,TGTGCCAGCAGCTCCGACAGGGATAGAGAGCAGTACTTC,CASSSDRDREQYF
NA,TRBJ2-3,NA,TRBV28,TGTGCCAGCAGTTTTCTTTCGGGCACAGATACGCAGTATTTT,CASSFLSGTDTQYF
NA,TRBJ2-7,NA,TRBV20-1,TGCAGTGCTCCCGCGGGACTGGATTCCTACGAGCAGTACTTC,CSAPAGLDSYEQYF
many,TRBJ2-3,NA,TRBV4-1,TGCGCCAGCAGCCAAGAAAGCCCTCCGAGCACAGATACGCAGTATTTT,CASSQESPPSTDTQYF
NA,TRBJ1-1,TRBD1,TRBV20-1,TGCAGGGCAGGGGGAGGGTCGAGAACTGAAGCTTTCTTT,CRAGGGSRTEAFF